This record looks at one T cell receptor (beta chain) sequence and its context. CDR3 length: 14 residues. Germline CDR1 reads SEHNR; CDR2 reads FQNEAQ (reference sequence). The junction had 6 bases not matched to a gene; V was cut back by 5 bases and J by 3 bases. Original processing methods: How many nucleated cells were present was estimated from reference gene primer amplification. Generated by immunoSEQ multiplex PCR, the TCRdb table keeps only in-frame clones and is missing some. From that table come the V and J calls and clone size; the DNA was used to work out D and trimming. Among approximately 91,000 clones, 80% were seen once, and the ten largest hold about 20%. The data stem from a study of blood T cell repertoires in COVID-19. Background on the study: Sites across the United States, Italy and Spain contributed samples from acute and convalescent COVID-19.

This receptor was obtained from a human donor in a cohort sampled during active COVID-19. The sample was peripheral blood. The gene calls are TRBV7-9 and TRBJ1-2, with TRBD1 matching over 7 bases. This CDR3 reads CASSPVGQHYGYTF. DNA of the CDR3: TGTGCCAGCAGCCCAGTGGGACAGCACTATGGCTACACCTTC. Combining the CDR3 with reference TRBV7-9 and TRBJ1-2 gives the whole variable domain DTGVSQNPRHKITKRGQNVTFRCDPISEHNRLYWYRQTLGQGPEFLTYFQNEAQLEKSRLLSDRFSAERPKGSFSTLEIQRTEQGDSAMYLCASSPVGQHYGYTFGSGTRLTVV.